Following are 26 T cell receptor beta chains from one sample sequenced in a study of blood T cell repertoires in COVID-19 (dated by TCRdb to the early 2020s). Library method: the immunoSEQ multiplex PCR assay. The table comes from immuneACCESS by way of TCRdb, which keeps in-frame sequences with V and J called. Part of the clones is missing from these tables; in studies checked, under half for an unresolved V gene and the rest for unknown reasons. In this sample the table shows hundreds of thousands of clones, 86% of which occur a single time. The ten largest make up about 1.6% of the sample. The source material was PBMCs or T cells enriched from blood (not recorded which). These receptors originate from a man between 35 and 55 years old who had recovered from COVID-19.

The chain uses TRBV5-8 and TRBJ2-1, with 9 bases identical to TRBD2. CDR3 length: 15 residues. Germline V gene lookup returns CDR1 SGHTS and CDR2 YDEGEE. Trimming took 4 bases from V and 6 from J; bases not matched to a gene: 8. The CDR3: CASSPRGGGANEQFF. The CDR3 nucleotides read TGTGCCAGCAGCCCGCGAGGCGGGGGGGCCAATGAGCAGTTCTTC.

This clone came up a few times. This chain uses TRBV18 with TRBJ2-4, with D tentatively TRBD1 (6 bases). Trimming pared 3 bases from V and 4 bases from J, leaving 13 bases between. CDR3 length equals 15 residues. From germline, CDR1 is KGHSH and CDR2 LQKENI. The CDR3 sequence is CASSPSGQPKNIQYF. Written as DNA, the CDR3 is TGTGCCAGCTCACCGTCTGGACAGCCTAAAAACATTCAGTACTTC.

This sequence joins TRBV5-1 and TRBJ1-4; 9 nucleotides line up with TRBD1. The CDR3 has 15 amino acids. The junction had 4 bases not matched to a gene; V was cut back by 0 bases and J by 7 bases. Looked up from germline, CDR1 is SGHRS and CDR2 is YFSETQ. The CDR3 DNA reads TGCGCCAGCAGCTTGGACAGGGGGCGGGTTGAAAAACTGTTTTTT. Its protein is CASSLDRGRVEKLFF.

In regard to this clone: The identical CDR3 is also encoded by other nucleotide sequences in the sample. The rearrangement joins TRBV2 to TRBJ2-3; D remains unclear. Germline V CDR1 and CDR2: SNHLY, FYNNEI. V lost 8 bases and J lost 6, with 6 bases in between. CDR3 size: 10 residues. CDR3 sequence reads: CASAADTQYF. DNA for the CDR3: TGTGCCAGCGCAGCGGATACGCAGTATTTT.

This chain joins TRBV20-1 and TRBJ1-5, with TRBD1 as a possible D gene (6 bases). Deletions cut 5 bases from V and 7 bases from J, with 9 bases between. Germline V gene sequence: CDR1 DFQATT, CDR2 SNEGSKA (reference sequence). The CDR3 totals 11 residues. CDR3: CSAQQGQPQHF. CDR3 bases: TGCAGTGCTCAACAGGGCCAGCCCCAGCATTTT.

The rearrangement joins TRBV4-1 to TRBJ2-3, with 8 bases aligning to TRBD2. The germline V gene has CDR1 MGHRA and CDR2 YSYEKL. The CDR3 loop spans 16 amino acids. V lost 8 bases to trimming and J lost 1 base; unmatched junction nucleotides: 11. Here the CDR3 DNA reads TGCGCCAGCCAGCCCGGAAGCGGGAGAGGCACAGATACGCAGTATTTT. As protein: CASQPGSGRGTDTQYF.

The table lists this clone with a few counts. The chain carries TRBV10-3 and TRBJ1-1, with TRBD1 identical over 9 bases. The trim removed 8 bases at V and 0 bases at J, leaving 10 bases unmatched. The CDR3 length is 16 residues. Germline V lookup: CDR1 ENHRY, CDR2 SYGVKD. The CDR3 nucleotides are TGTGCCATCCGTGGACAGGGGTATGGCCTGAACACTGAAGCTTTCTTT. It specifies CAIRGQGYGLNTEAFF.

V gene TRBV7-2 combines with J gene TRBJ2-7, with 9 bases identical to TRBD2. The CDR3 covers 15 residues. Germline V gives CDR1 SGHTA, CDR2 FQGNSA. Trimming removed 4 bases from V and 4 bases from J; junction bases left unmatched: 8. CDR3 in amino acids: CASSSTAGGLYEQYF. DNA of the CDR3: TGTGCCAGCAGCTCAACAGCGGGGGGACTATACGAGCAGTACTTC.

CDR3 nucleotides: TGTGCCAGCAGTTACCGGGATCATCAGCCCCAGCATTTT. Its translation: CASSYRDHQPQHF. V gene TRBV6-2 or TRBV6-3 combines with J gene TRBJ1-5; D gene uncertain. Germline assignment: CDR1 MNHEY and CDR2 SVGEGT. V was cut by 2 bases and J by 5 bases, with 7 bases left in between. This CDR3 is 13 amino acids long.

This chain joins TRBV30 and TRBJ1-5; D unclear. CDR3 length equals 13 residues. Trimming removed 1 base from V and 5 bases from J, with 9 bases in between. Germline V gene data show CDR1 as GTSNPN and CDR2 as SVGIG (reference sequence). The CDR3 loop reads CAWSGGSDQPQHF. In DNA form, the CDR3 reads TGTGCCTGGAGTGGCGGATCAGATCAGCCCCAGCATTTT. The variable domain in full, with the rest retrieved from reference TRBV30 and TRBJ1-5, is SQTIHQWPATLVQPVGSPLSLECTVEGTSNPNLYWYRQAAGRGLQLLFYSVGIGQISSEVPQNLSASRPQDRQFILSSKKLLLSDSGFYLCAWSGGSDQPQHFGDGTRLSIL.

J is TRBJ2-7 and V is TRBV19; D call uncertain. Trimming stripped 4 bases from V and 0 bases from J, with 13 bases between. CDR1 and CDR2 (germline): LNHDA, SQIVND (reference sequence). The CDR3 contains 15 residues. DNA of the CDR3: TGTGCCAGTAGTAGGTCCTTACGAGGCTCCTACGAGCAGTACTTC. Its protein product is CASSRSLRGSYEQYF. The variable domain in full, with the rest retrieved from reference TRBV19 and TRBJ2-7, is DGGITQSPKYLFRKEGQNVTLSCEQNLNHDAMYWYRQDPGQGLRLIYYSQIVNDFQKGDIAEGYSVSREKKESFPLTVTSAQKNPTAFYLCASSRSLRGSYEQYFGPGTRLTVT.

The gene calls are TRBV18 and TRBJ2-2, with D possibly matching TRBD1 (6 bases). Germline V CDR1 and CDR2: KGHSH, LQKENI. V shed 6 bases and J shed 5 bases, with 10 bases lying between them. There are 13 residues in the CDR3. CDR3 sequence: CASSTDRTGELFF. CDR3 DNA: TGTGCCAGCTCCACCGACAGGACCGGGGAGCTGTTTTTT.

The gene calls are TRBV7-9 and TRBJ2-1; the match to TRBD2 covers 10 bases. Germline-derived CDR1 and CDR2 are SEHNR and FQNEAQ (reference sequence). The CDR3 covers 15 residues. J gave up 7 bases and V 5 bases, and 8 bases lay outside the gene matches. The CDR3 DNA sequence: TGTGCCAGCAGCGCGGTAGCGGGAGGTATTAATGAGCAGTTCTTC. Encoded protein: CASSAVAGGINEQFF.

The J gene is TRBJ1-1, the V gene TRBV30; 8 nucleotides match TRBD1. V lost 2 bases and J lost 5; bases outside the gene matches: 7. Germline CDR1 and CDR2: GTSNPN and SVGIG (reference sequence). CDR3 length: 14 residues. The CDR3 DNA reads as TGTGCCTGGAGTCGGAACAGGGGGGGGACTGAAGCTTTCTTT. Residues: CAWSRNRGGTEAFF. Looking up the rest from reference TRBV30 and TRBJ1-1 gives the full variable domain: SQTIHQWPATLVQPVGSPLSLECTVEGTSNPNLYWYRQAAGRGLQLLFYSVGIGQISSEVPQNLSASRPQDRQFILSSKKLLLSDSGFYLCAWSRNRGGTEAFFGQGTRLTVV.

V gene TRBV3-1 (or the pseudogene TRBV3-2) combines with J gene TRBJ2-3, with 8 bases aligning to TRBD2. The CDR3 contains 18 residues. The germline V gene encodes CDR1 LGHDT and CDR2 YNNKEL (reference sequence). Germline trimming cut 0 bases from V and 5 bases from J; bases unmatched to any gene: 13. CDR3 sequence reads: CASSQDSVLAGRQDTQYF. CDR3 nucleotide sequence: TGTGCCAGCAGCCAAGATTCCGTTCTAGCGGGCAGGCAAGATACGCAGTATTTT.

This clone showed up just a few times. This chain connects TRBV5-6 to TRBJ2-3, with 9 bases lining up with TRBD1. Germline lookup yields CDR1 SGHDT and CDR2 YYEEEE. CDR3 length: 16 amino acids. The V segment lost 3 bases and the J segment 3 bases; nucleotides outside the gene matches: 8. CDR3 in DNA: TGTGCCAGCAGCTCCTCCGGGACAGGGTGGACAGATACGCAGTATTTT. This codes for CASSSSGTGWTDTQYF.

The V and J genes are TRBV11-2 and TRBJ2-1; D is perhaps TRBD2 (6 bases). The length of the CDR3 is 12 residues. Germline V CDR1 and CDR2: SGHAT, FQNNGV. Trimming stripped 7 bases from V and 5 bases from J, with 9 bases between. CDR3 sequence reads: CASMGGHNEQFF. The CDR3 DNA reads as TGTGCCAGCATGGGGGGTCACAATGAGCAGTTCTTC.

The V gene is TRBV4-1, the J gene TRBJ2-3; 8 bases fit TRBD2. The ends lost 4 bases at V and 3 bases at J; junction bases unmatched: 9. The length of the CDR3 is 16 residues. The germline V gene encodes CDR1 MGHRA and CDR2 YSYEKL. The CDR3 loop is CASSRFASGQTDTQYF. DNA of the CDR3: TGCGCCAGCAGCCGGTTTGCTAGCGGGCAAACAGATACGCAGTATTTT.

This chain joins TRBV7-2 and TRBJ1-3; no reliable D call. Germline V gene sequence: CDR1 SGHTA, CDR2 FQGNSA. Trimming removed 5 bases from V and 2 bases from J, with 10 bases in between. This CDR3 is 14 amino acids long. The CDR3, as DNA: TGTGCCAGCAGCGTCGGGTCGGCTGGAAACACCATATATTTT. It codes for CASSVGSAGNTIYF. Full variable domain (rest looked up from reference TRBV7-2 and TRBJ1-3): GAGVSQSPSNKVTEKGKDVELRCDPISGHTALYWYRQSLGQGLEFLIYFQGNSAPDKSGLPSDRFSAERTGGSVSTLTIQRTQQEDSAVYLCASSVGSAGNTIYFGEGSWLTVV.

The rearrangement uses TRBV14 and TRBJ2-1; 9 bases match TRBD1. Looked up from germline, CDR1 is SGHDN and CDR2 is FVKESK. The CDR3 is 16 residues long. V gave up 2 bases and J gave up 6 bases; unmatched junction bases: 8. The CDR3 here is CASSQPGTGRRNEQFF. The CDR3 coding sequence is TGTGCCAGCAGCCAACCAGGGACAGGGAGACGCAATGAGCAGTTCTTC.

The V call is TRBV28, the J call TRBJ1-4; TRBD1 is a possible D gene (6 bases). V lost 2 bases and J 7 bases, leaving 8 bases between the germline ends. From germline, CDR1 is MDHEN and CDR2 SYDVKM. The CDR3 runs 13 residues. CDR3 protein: CASSLNRAEKLFF. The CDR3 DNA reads TGTGCCAGCAGTTTAAACAGGGCTGAAAAACTGTTTTTT.

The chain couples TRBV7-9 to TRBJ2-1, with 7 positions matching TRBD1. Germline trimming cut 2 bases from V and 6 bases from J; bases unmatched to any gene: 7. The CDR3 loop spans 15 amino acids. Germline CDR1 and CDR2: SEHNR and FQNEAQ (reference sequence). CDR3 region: CASSLTGASRNEQFF. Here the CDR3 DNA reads TGTGCCAGCAGCTTAACAGGGGCATCCCGCAATGAGCAGTTCTTC.

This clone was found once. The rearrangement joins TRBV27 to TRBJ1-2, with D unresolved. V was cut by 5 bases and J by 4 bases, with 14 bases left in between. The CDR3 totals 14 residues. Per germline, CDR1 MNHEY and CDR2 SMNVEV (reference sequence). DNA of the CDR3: TGTGCCAGCAGTATCCAGCGTTTTGGCTATGGCTACACCTTC. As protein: CASSIQRFGYGYTF.

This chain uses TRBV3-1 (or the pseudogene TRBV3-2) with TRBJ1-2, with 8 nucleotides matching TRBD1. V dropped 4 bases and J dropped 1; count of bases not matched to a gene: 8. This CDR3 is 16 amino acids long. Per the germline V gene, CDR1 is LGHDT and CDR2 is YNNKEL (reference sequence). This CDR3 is CASSPGTGHNNYGYTF. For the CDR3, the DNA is TGTGCCAGCAGCCCTGGGACAGGCCACAATAACTATGGCTACACCTTC.

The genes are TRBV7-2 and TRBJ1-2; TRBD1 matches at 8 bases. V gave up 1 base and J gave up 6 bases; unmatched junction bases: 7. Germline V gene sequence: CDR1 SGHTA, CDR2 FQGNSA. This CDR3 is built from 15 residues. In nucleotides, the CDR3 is TGTGCCAGCAGCTTAGATGGCAGGGGGCACGATGGCTACACCTTC. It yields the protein CASSLDGRGHDGYTF.

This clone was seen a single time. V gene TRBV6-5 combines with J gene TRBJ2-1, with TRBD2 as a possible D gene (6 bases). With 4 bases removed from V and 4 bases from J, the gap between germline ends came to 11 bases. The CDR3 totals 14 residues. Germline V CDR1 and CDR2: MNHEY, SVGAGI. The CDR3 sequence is CASSSRDLYNEQFF. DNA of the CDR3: TGTGCCAGCAGTTCGCGGGACTTATACAATGAGCAGTTCTTC.